The next 20 T cell receptor beta chains were all read from a single sample in a study of coeliac disease. Study-wide results and limits: Control samples showed higher TRB and TRG clonality than intraepithelial and lamina propria samples in active celiac disease.

TCRdb's copy holds only in-frame clones and misses some; the assay was immunoSEQ multiplex PCR. The table shows 7,200 or so clones, with approximately 64% occurring only once. Which antigens these TCRs recognize remains unknown. The source material was lamina propria lymphocytes from the gut. These receptors were collected from a woman aged 18-29 years with active celiac disease.

The rearrangement links TRBV9 to TRBJ2-3; D not certain. The CDR3 sequence is 14 residues long. V lost 0 bases, J lost 6 bases, and 11 bases lay in between. Germline loops: CDR1 SGDLS, CDR2 YYNGEE. The CDR3 protein is CASSVDSPSDTQYF. CDR3 in DNA: TGTGCCAGCAGCGTAGACTCCCCCTCCGATACGCAGTATTTT.

The rearrangement links TRBV19 to TRBJ1-6, with a weak D call TRBD1 (6 bases). Germline V gene data show CDR1 as LNHDA and CDR2 as SQIVND (reference sequence). V dropped 3 bases and J dropped 5 bases, with 11 bases sitting between them. The CDR3 consists of 15 residues. Here the CDR3 reads CASSIWGLDNSPLHF. The CDR3 DNA sequence: TGTGCCAGTAGTATTTGGGGGCTGGATAATTCACCCCTCCACTTT.

The chain has TRBV6-6 and TRBJ2-7; TRBD1 is a possible D gene (5 bases). The CDR3 consists of 13 residues. CDR1 and CDR2 from the germline V gene are MNHNY and SVGAGI (reference sequence). Deletions cut 5 bases from V and 2 bases from J, with 10 bases between. The CDR3 coding sequence is TGTGCCAGCAGTCCACAGGAAGCCTACGAGCAGTACTTC. It is translated as CASSPQEAYEQYF.

V is TRBV19 and J is TRBJ2-1; D gene ambiguous. This CDR3 comprises 13 residues. Germline values: CDR1 LNHDA, CDR2 SQIVND (reference sequence). Trimming took 5 bases from V and 4 from J, leaving 9 bases between them. CDR3 nucleotides: TGTGCCAGTAGTGGAGCGAGATACAATGAGCAGTTCTTC. Its protein is CASSGARYNEQFF.

The sample holds a few counts of this clone. V usage is TRBV6-5 and J usage is TRBJ2-2, with D perhaps TRBD1 (6 bases). Germline CDR1 and CDR2: MNHEY and SVGAGI. CDR3 length: 15 amino acids. The germline V and J ends were trimmed by 6 bases and 4 bases, with 15 bases remaining between them. The CDR3 region has the DNA TGTGCCAGCAGCCATGACAGGAGCATCACCGGGGAGCTGTTTTTT. It translates to CASSHDRSITGELFF.

A few counts support this clone. J is TRBJ1-5 and V is TRBV7-2; weak D call: TRBD1 (6 bases). From germline, CDR1 is SGHTA and CDR2 FQGNSA. The CDR3 spans 13 residues. The V and J ends lost 10 bases and 4 bases respectively, with 14 bases between them. CDR3 region: CATSPRGNQPQHF. In DNA form, the CDR3 reads TGTGCCACCTCCCCCAGGGGTAATCAGCCCCAGCATTTT.

The table lists this clone with a few counts. This sequence joins TRBV5-6 and TRBJ2-2, with TRBD2 as a possible D gene (5 bases). V was pared by 2 bases and J by 7 bases, with 15 bases between. The CDR3 contains 15 residues. Germline V lookup: CDR1 SGHDT, CDR2 YYEEEE. CDR3 sequence reads: CASSFQPLEVGELFF. The CDR3 region has the DNA TGTGCCAGCAGCTTCCAGCCCTTGGAGGTCGGGGAGCTGTTTTTT.

V usage is TRBV2 and J usage is TRBJ2-1; TRBD2 matches 11 bases. Germline V gene data show CDR1 as SNHLY and CDR2 as FYNNEI. Losses at the gene ends were 7 bases for V and 4 bases for J; bases not matched to a gene: 3. This CDR3 is 14 amino acids long. CDR3 bases: TGTGCCAGCACCGTAGCGGGAGGGTACAATGAGCAGTTCTTC. Protein product: CASTVAGGYNEQFF.

The rearrangement links TRBV30 to TRBJ2-1, with D possibly TRBD1 on 6 matching bases. Trimming took off 5 bases at V and 9 bases at J, with 11 bases between the two ends. The CDR3 loop spans 11 amino acids. Germline values: CDR1 GTSNPN, CDR2 SVGIG (reference sequence). CDR3 nucleotide sequence: TGTGCCTGGGGAACAGGGATTGAGCAGTTCTTC. Protein: CAWGTGIEQFF.

The V call is TRBV4-1, the J call TRBJ1-1; no firm D call. The V gene lost 0 bases and the J gene lost 2 bases, with 7 bases spanning the gap. Per the germline V gene, CDR1 is MGHRA and CDR2 is YSYEKL. This CDR3 is 14 amino acids long. The CDR3 coding sequence is TGCGCCAGCAGCCAAGATGAGGGTAACACTGAAGCTTTCTTT. Translating it yields CASSQDEGNTEAFF.

The rearrangement links TRBV9 to TRBJ2-1; 9 bases are a match to TRBD2. The ends lost 0 bases at V and 5 bases at J; junction bases unmatched: 6. In germline, CDR1 is SGDLS, CDR2 YYNGEE. The CDR3 has 16 amino acids. The CDR3 reads CASSVGGLAGNNEQFF. The CDR3 nucleotides read TGTGCCAGCAGCGTAGGGGGTCTAGCGGGAAACAATGAGCAGTTCTTC.

This clone was seen a single time. The chain combines TRBV30 with TRBJ1-2; TRBD1 agrees at 10 bases. This CDR3 contains 14 residues. With 5 bases clipped from V and 8 bases from J, the junction kept 11 bases outside the gene matches. Germline V gives CDR1 GTSNPN, CDR2 SVGIG (reference sequence). The CDR3, as DNA: TGTGCCTGGCAATACGGGACAGGGGCCATCGGCTACACCTTC. Residues: CAWQYGTGAIGYTF.

This clone has just a few counts. It is unclear where the CDR3 begins or ends on the DNA, so no DNA is shown, and the CDR3 is as TCRdb lists it. The chain has TRBV28 and TRBJ1-5. Germline CDR1 MDHEN, CDR2 SYDVKM. The CDR3 length equals 14 residues, ends included. The CDR3 spells CASSSSGWDQPQHF.

The chain combines TRBV6-1 with TRBJ1-1; maybe TRBD1 (5 bases). The CDR3 extends over 14 amino acids. Germline V CDR1 and CDR2: MNHNS, SASEGT. The V gene lost 7 bases and the J gene lost 5 bases, with 17 bases spanning the gap. The DNA of the CDR3 is TGTGCCAGCACCCCCCTCAGGGCAGCGACTGAAGCTTTCTTT. The encoded protein is CASTPLRAATEAFF.

The chain uses TRBV11-3 and TRBJ2-3; 7 bases line up with TRBD1. The CDR3 contains 16 residues. V lost 5 bases and J lost 5; bases outside the gene matches: 13. Per the germline V gene, CDR1 is SGHNT and CDR2 is YENEEA. For the CDR3, the DNA is TGTGCCAGCAGCGATTCCCCGACAGGGTTTGGAGATACGCAGTATTTT. Amino acid sequence: CASSDSPTGFGDTQYF.

The rearrangement uses TRBV15 and TRBJ2-5; TRBD1 is a possible D gene (6 bases). The V gene's germline CDR1 is LNHNV and CDR2 YYDKDF (reference sequence). CDR3 length equals 18 residues. Trimming removed 0 bases from V and 1 base from J, with 18 bases in between. The CDR3 nucleotides are TGTGCCACCAGCAGAGACCCCCGCCAACAGGGTACCCAAGAGACCCAGTACTTC. This translates into CATSRDPRQQGTQETQYF.

This clone was observed once. This chain links TRBV5-1 with TRBJ1-3; a possible D gene is TRBD1 (6 bases). The ends were cut back, 4 bases at V and 3 bases at J, with 14 bases in the middle. This CDR3 is 15 amino acids long. CDR1 SGHRS and CDR2 YFSETQ come from the germline V gene. The CDR3 nucleotides are TGCGCCAGCAGCATTACAGGGATGAGTGGAAACACCATATATTTT. It encodes CASSITGMSGNTIYF.

This rearrangement joins TRBV28 to TRBJ2-7, with TRBD2 matching 8 bases. Germline V gene lookup returns CDR1 MDHEN and CDR2 SYDVKM. CDR3 length equals 15 residues. V was clipped by 3 bases and J by 3 bases; unmatched bases: 7. CDR3 DNA sequence: TGTGCCAGCAGTTTTTACTCTGCGGGAGGCTACGAGCAGTACTTC. Its translation is CASSFYSAGGYEQYF.

The chain uses TRBV5-8 and TRBJ1-1, with unresolved D. Germline V gene data show CDR1 as SGHTS and CDR2 as YDEGEE. This CDR3 spans 16 amino acids. Trimming cost V 6 bases and J 6 bases, with 24 bases left between them. CDR3 coding DNA: TGTGCCAGCATATTCTGGAGCGAGTCGAGGTTCTCTGAAGCTTTCTTT. Protein sequence: CASIFWSESRFSEAFF.

V usage is TRBV7-2 and J usage is TRBJ2-3; D not resolved. There are 13 residues in the CDR3. CDR1 is SGHTA, CDR2 FQGNSA, per germline. Deletions cut 4 bases from V and 0 bases from J, with 5 bases between. CDR3 in amino acids: CASSYTSTDTQYF. For the CDR3, the DNA is TGTGCCAGCAGCTACACAAGCACAGATACGCAGTATTTT.